These 19 T cell receptor beta chains originate from one sample sequenced in a study of blood T cell repertoires in COVID-19. Profiling relied on immunoSEQ multiplex PCR, and the TCRdb table lists in-frame clones only, not all of them. Of some 260,000 clones in the sample, roughly 88% are singletons; the top ten hold about 0.7%. Material for sequencing was peripheral blood. All receptors derive from a human donor in a cohort sampled during active COVID-19.

V and J are TRBV7-9 and TRBJ1-4; D is undetermined. The germline V gene has CDR1 SEHNR and CDR2 FQNEAQ (reference sequence). The V end lost 1 base, the J end lost 5 bases, and 8 bases lay between the germline ends. This CDR3 region has 14 residues. CDR3 in DNA: TGTGCCAGCAGCTTAGAATCTCTGAATGAAAAACTGTTTTTT. Translated: CASSLESLNEKLFF.

With respect to this clone: The sample holds other DNA sequences that translate to the same CDR3. The gene calls are TRBV4-1 and TRBJ1-5; TRBD1 might be the D (5 bases). The CDR3 runs to 15 residues. The germline V gene has CDR1 MGHRA and CDR2 YSYEKL. The V end lost 0 bases, the J end lost 4 bases, and 10 bases lay between the germline ends. The CDR3 DNA sequence: TGCGCCAGCAGCCAAGAAGGGGTTCTTAATCAGCCCCAGCATTTT. This gives the protein CASSQEGVLNQPQHF.

The chain combines TRBV19 with TRBJ2-4, with a weak D call TRBD1 (6 bases). CDR1 LNHDA and CDR2 SQIVND come from the germline V gene (reference sequence). This CDR3 has 15 amino acids. V lost 10 bases to trimming and J lost 3 bases, with 19 bases between them. This CDR3 is CATSGDTQGKNIQYF. CDR3 in DNA: TGTGCCACAAGTGGGGACACCCAGGGCAAAAACATTCAGTACTTC.

This clone was picked up one time. The CDR3 region is CASSPLAGGDLSSYNEQFF. As DNA, the CDR3 is TGTGCCAGCAGTCCCCTAGCGGGAGGGGATCTAAGCTCCTACAATGAGCAGTTCTTC. The chain recombines TRBV28 with TRBJ2-1; 12 positions agree with TRBD2. V lost 5 bases, J lost 0 bases, and 11 bases stayed unmatched. The CDR3 is made up of 19 amino acids. Germline CDR1 reads MDHEN; CDR2 reads SYDVKM.

This clone was recorded once. The V call is TRBV28, the J call TRBJ1-6; a possible D gene is TRBD1 (5 bases). V lost 5 bases to trimming and J lost 4 bases, with 9 bases between them. This CDR3 has 14 amino acids. CDR1 MDHEN and CDR2 SYDVKM come from the germline V gene. CDR3 nucleotide sequence: TGTGCCAGCAGTCTGACAGAGTATAATTCACCCCTCCACTTT. Translating gives CASSLTEYNSPLHF. The whole variable domain, filled in from reference TRBV28 and TRBJ1-6, reads DVKVTQSSRYLVKRTGEKVFLECVQDMDHENMFWYRQDPGLGLRLIYFSYDVKMKEKGDIPEGYSVSREKKERFSLILESASTNQTSMYLCASSLTEYNSPLHFGNGTRLTVT.

CDR3 nucleotides: TGTGCCTGGAGTGTTCACCCTCTACAACACACAGGGACAGGACCAACCTATGGCTACACCTTC. This codes for CAWSVHPLQHTGTGPTYGYTF. The chain has TRBV30 and TRBJ1-2; 8 bases align to TRBD1. This CDR3 region has 21 residues. CDR1 is GTSNPN and CDR2 is SVGIG in the germline V gene (reference sequence). Germline trimming cut 0 bases from V and 4 bases from J; bases unmatched to any gene: 25.

This chain joins TRBV30 and TRBJ2-2, with 9 positions matching TRBD2. With V trimmed by 7 bases and J by 5 bases, 8 bases remained unmatched. CDR1 is GTSNPN and CDR2 is SVGIG in the germline V gene (reference sequence). The CDR3 has 14 residues. DNA for the CDR3: TGTGCCTCAAACGCCCTAGCGGGAACCGGGGAGCTGTTTTTT. Its translation: CASNALAGTGELFF. The whole variable domain, filled in from reference TRBV30 and TRBJ2-2, reads SQTIHQWPATLVQPVGSPLSLECTVEGTSNPNLYWYRQAAGRGLQLLFYSVGIGQISSEVPQNLSASRPQDRQFILSSKKLLLSDSGFYLCASNALAGTGELFFGEGSRLTVL.

The V call is TRBV4-3, the J call TRBJ1-4, with a tentative D call TRBD1 (5 bases). Germline CDR1 reads LGHNA; CDR2 reads YSLEER. The V gene lost 0 bases and the J gene lost 4 bases, with 15 bases spanning the gap. The CDR3 consists of 17 residues. CDR3 loop: CASSQELSGGHNEKLFF. Here the CDR3 DNA reads TGCGCCAGCAGCCAAGAATTGTCGGGGGGTCATAATGAAAAACTGTTTTTT.

This rearrangement joins TRBV5-6 to TRBJ2-7; 11 bases are a match to TRBD2. Germline assignment: CDR1 SGHDT and CDR2 YYEEEE. After removal of 4 bases from V and 3 bases from J, the junction contained 9 bases not matched to a gene. CDR3 length: 16 amino acids. CDR3 amino acids: CASSRGLAEGVYEQYF. CDR3 nucleotide sequence: TGTGCCAGCAGCCGGGGACTAGCGGAAGGAGTCTACGAGCAGTACTTC.

The chain is built from TRBV28 and TRBJ2-3, with 11 bases lining up with TRBD2. V trimming: 8 bases; J trimming: 9 bases; junction bases outside the gene matches: 16. Germline V gene lookup returns CDR1 MDHEN and CDR2 SYDVKM. This CDR3 has 16 residues. In DNA form, the CDR3 reads TGTGCCAGCGATCGGAGACTAGCGGGAAGCCGAGGGACGCAGTATTTT. Residues: CASDRRLAGSRGTQYF.

The V and J genes are TRBV13 and TRBJ2-7; 11 nucleotides agree with TRBD2. This CDR3 contains 14 residues. Germline V gene sequence: CDR1 PRHDT, CDR2 FYEKMQ (reference sequence). Losses at the gene ends were 6 bases for V and 4 bases for J; bases not matched to a gene: 5. CDR3 nucleotide sequence: TGTGCCAGCAGGCTAGCGGGAGGTGGGTACGAGCAGTACTTC. It yields the protein CASRLAGGGYEQYF.

This clone has a single count. The V call is TRBV7-9, the J call TRBJ2-7; D not certain. Germline V gene data show CDR1 as SEHNR and CDR2 as FQNEAQ (reference sequence). This CDR3 is built from 12 residues. V was cut by 6 bases and J by 9 bases, with 15 bases left in between. CDR3 in DNA: TGTGCCAGCAGGGTCATGAGCCAAAGGCAGTACTTC. This sequence encodes CASRVMSQRQYF.

The chain links TRBV30 to TRBJ2-7; 8 bases agree with TRBD1. CDR3 size: 16 residues. Germline values: CDR1 GTSNPN, CDR2 SVGIG (reference sequence). The V gene end was trimmed by 0 bases and the J gene end by 3 bases; junction bases not matched to a gene: 10. The DNA of the CDR3 is TGTGCCTGGAGTGTCCCGGGACAGGTTATCCTCTACGAGCAGTACTTC. Encoded protein: CAWSVPGQVILYEQYF. Complete variable domain (other parts from reference TRBV30 and TRBJ2-7): SQTIHQWPATLVQPVGSPLSLECTVEGTSNPNLYWYRQAAGRGLQLLFYSVGIGQISSEVPQNLSASRPQDRQFILSSKKLLLSDSGFYLCAWSVPGQVILYEQYFGPGTRLTVT.

The genes are TRBV6-5 and TRBJ1-1; TRBD1 matches at 8 bases. The CDR3 consists of 15 residues. CDR1 and CDR2 from the germline V gene are MNHEY and SVGAGI. The V segment lost 7 bases and the J segment 11 bases; nucleotides outside the gene matches: 18. This CDR3 reads CASTLSWAGGEEAFF. The CDR3 DNA follows: TGTGCCAGCACTTTATCGTGGGCAGGGGGCGAGGAGGCTTTCTTT.

The V call is TRBV5-4, the J call TRBJ1-4; possible D gene TRBD1, 5 bases. The CDR3 runs to 15 residues. Germline loops: CDR1 SGHNT, CDR2 YYREEE (reference sequence). Trimming stripped 4 bases from V and 3 bases from J, with 13 bases between. The chain's CDR3 is CASSQRRQSNEKLFF. Written as DNA, the CDR3 is TGTGCCAGCAGCCAAAGGAGACAGTCTAATGAAAAACTGTTTTTT.

V and J are TRBV28 and TRBJ1-1; TRBD1 aligns across 8 bases. This CDR3 has 16 amino acids. The V segment lost 2 bases and the J segment 4 bases; nucleotides outside the gene matches: 9. Germline-derived CDR1 and CDR2 are MDHEN and SYDVKM. CDR3 loop: CASSLLAGQGTTEAFF. The CDR3 DNA is TGTGCCAGCAGTTTACTTGCCGGACAGGGTACCACTGAAGCTTTCTTT.

This chain links TRBV19 with TRBJ1-5; 7 positions match TRBD1. Germline CDR1 is LNHDA and CDR2 is SQIVND (reference sequence). The CDR3 spans 15 residues. Germline trimming cut 5 bases from V and 5 bases from J; bases unmatched to any gene: 9. The DNA of the CDR3 is TGTGCCAGTAGTTACAACCCACAGGGGCATCAGCCCCAGCATTTT. As protein: CASSYNPQGHQPQHF.

The chain recombines TRBV27 with TRBJ1-1, with D possibly being TRBD1 (6 bases). This CDR3 has 15 amino acids. Per germline, CDR1 MNHEY and CDR2 SMNVEV (reference sequence). V lost 5 bases and J lost 1, with 14 bases in between. This CDR3 is CASSPPQGRNTEAFF. CDR3 coding DNA: TGTGCCAGCAGTCCCCCCCAGGGGAGGAACACTGAAGCTTTCTTT.

This chain joins TRBV6-6 and TRBJ1-4; 10 bases are a match to TRBD1. With 5 bases clipped from V and 1 base from J, the junction kept 10 bases outside the gene matches. Germline V gene data show CDR1 as MNHNY and CDR2 as SVGAGI (reference sequence). The length of the CDR3 is 18 residues. The CDR3 region has the DNA TGTGCCAGCAGTCCCGGGACAGGGGACTATGGAACTAATGAAAAACTGTTTTTT. Translation: CASSPGTGDYGTNEKLFF.